This record covers a single TCR beta chain. The length of the CDR3 is 15 residues. Trimming left V 4 bases short and J 1 base short, with 12 bases between. CDR1 SGHTA and CDR2 FQGTGA come from the germline V gene. The table came from immunoSEQ multiplex PCR; TCRdb's copy has only in-frame clones and leaves some out. The data contain roughly 2,400 clones, over 90% of them seen just once; the ten biggest clones take up around 1.6%. The data stem from a study of ipilimumab plus nivolumab after autologous stem cell transplantation. Checkpoint therapy with ipilimumab 1 mg/kg began 14 to 28 days after transplant.

The TCR originated in a male donor with primary mediastinal lymphoma. Sequenced material: PBMCs, taken in a trial of ipilimumab plus nivolumab as post-transplant consolidation. The chain has TRBV7-3 and TRBJ2-3; the D gene is possibly TRBD2 (6 bases). CDR3 amino acids: CASSSSGTGTDTQYF. The CDR3 nucleotides are TGTGCCAGCAGCTCCTCCGGGACTGGCACAGATACGCAGTATTTT.